The rows below give T cell receptor beta chains drawn from one sample of a study of blood T cell repertoires in COVID-19. Sequenced by immunoSEQ multiplex PCR; TCRdb stores in-frame clones only, minus some. The sample lists some 330,000 clones; 80% to 95% were seen once. Source material: PBMCs or T cells enriched from blood (not recorded which). These receptors all come from a woman younger than 45 who had recovered from COVID-19. The CDR3 runs from the conserved cysteine through the conserved F or W.

v_call cdr3_aa
TRBV7-2 CASSLSGWDQPQHF
TRBV4-1 CASSQKAGTYEQYF
TRBV25-1 CASSELGQTGGYTF
TRBV19 CATNRAANTGELFF
TRBV7-3 CASGQNANTGELFF
TRBV12-3/TRBV12-4 CASSWQKNYEQYF
TRBV19 CASSIIGTGGNQPQHF
TRBV5-1 CASSSDGQGNTEAFF
TRBV4-1 CASSQGQRDNYGYTF
TRBV11-3 CASSHSYNEQFF
TRBV7-2 CASSLTAYSNQPQHF
TRBV28 CASIDRDRGREQYF
TRBV27 CASSPNRNRGFNNEQFF
TRBV5-1 CASSYRLNPYEQYF
TRBV7-8 CASSDRSSNQPQHF
TRBV6-5 CASSYYRGSPLHF
TRBV18 CASSPTGQTYNEQFF
TRBV14 CASSHRLPGQGMATQYF
TRBV28 CASRNPGGYTF
TRBV30 CAWSPTGDGSPLHF
TRBV3-1/TRBV3-2 CASSPGGGLGADEQYF
TRBV28 CASSSQGGAQPQHF
TRBV2 CASREFDRDTQDEQYF
TRBV3-1/TRBV3-2 CASSQASGGIAYEQYF
TRBV28 CASSLYGRSDEQFF
TRBV19 CASSIEWARAFF
TRBV4-2 CASSQEGQTTYGYTF
TRBV12-3/TRBV12-4 CASSRDSYGYTF
TRBV27 CASSQMGGQPQHF
TRBV28 CASSSYRSNQPQHF
TRBV6-5 CASRQGARQPQHF
TRBV30 CAWSVLGLREYEQYF
TRBV5-1 CASSFEGLEETQYF
TRBV19 CARGTGWGTEAFF
TRBV4-2 CASSQVSGARGYTF
TRBV15 CATAAGKGYYEQYF
TRBV6-5 CASSYLSGELFF
TRBV4-3 CASSQSTGANEKLFF
TRBV10-3 CATGTGYPETQYF
TRBV12-3/TRBV12-4 CASSPRRGAGTF
TRBV18 CASSPPGLATTDTQYF